This TCR beta chain was sequenced during a study of chemoradiotherapy in HPV16-positive cancers. The table lists this clone with a count of one. Antigen specificity is unknown. Whole-study findings and limits: Non-HPV-specific T cells did not expand in tumors during treatment, whereas candidate HPV-specific clones and E7-related motifs did.

The assay was immunoSEQ multiplex PCR, and TCRdb's table has in-frame clones only and misses some. The sample has thousands of clones, about 74% seen once. CDR1 and CDR2 from the germline V gene are SGHVS and FQNEAQ. The CDR3 has 14 residues. Trimming left V 4 bases short and J 4 bases short, with 14 bases between. The chain is built from TRBV7-8 and TRBJ2-7; D remains unclear. Material: tumor tissue, obtained from a patient who underwent chemoradiotherapy. This clonotype was obtained from a human donor with HPV-associated anogenital cancer. The CDR3 reads CASSSHGEGYEQYF. The CDR3 nucleotides read TGTGCCAGCAGCTCCCACGGTGAAGGATACGAGCAGTACTTC.